A single sample gave rise to the 28 T cell receptor beta chains below, sequenced in a study of CD8 T cells in ankylosing spondylitis listed by TCRdb under 2017. Libraries were constructed by 5' RACE. Sequencing instrument: Illumina HiSeq 2500. In TCRdb, the public reads were trimmed at Q25 with fastp and aligned with MiXCR, with productive beta chains retained. Here each entry gathers all rows of one CDR3 protein and keeps the most common genes and DNA. In all, the sample holds 200,000 to 250,000 distinct CDR3 sequences, and roughly 25% of those were seen once. The ten top clones hold about 6.2% of the sample. The sample was blood, either unsorted or a sorted T cell fraction (not recorded which). The receptors originated from a male donor with ankylosing spondylitis or in good health (not recorded which).

This clonotype was recorded at least ten times. The chain uses TRBV5-6 and TRBJ2-5, with 9 bases aligning to TRBD1. With V trimmed by 4 bases and J by 2 bases, 6 bases remained unmatched. This CDR3 comprises 15 residues. Germline V gene sequence: CDR1 SGHDT, CDR2 YYEEEE. CDR3 sequence reads: CASSKGTGRQETQYF. The CDR3 DNA reads as TGTGCCAGCAGCAAGGGGACAGGGAGGCAAGAGACCCAGTACTTC.

As DNA, the CDR3 is TGTGCCAGCAGTGAAGCGCTTCAAGGCGGGGAGCTGTTTTTT. The encoded protein is CASSEALQGGELFF. The chain links TRBV2 to TRBJ2-2; D is ambiguous. This CDR3 contains 14 residues. Germline V lookup: CDR1 SNHLY, CDR2 FYNNEI. The germline V and J ends were trimmed by 0 bases and 7 bases, with 9 bases remaining between them.

There are a few counts of this clonotype. The rearrangement links TRBV29-1 to TRBJ2-2, with 9 nucleotides matching TRBD1. Germline V gives CDR1 SQVTM, CDR2 ANQGSEA. The CDR3 has 13 residues. Trimming cost V 5 bases and J 7 bases; bases outside gene matches: 5. DNA for the CDR3: TGCAGCGTTACCGGGACAGGGCTCGGGGAGCTGTTTTTT. It specifies CSVTGTGLGELFF.

This clonotype was recorded once. V and J are TRBV5-1 and TRBJ2-7; D is unresolved. The ends were cut back, 0 bases at V and 6 bases at J, with 7 bases in the middle. Germline V gene lookup returns CDR1 SGHRS and CDR2 YFSETQ. CDR3 length equals 12 residues. CDR3 protein: CASSLVSSEQYF. The CDR3 DNA is TGCGCCAGCAGCTTGGTTAGTTCCGAGCAGTACTTC.

This clonotype was detected only a few times. This chain uses TRBV29-1 with TRBJ1-4; D remains unclear. The germline V gene has CDR1 SQVTM and CDR2 ANQGSEA. The CDR3 is 13 residues long. With 3 bases removed from V and 4 bases from J, the gap between germline ends came to 9 bases. In DNA form, the CDR3 reads TGCAGCGTTGACGGGAATAGTAATGAAAAACTGTTTTTT. It encodes CSVDGNSNEKLFF.

The genes are TRBV9 and TRBJ2-5, with D unresolved. V was shortened by 0 bases and J by 4 bases, with 10 bases between the two germline ends. The CDR3 is 14 amino acids. From germline, CDR1 is SGDLS and CDR2 YYNGEE. The CDR3 bases are TGTGCCAGCAGCGTAGATCAAAGTCGAGAGACCCAGTACTTC. Protein: CASSVDQSRETQYF.

The V and J genes are TRBV7-2 and TRBJ2-3; 7 bases are a match to TRBD1. Looked up from germline, CDR1 is SGHTA and CDR2 is FQGNSA. The CDR3 has 15 residues. J was trimmed by 3 bases and V by 6 bases; bases with no gene match: 9. CDR3 amino acids: CASRKGAGWTDTQYF. The DNA of the CDR3 is TGTGCCAGCAGGAAGGGGGCAGGGTGGACAGATACGCAGTATTTT. Full variable domain (rest looked up from reference TRBV7-2 and TRBJ2-3): GAGVSQSPSNKVTEKGKDVELRCDPISGHTALYWYRQSLGQGLEFLIYFQGNSAPDKSGLPSDRFSAERTGGSVSTLTIQRTQQEDSAVYLCASRKGAGWTDTQYFGPGTRLTVL.

This rearrangement joins TRBV9 to TRBJ2-6; D not resolved. The V end lost 4 bases, the J end lost 10 bases, and 18 bases lay between the germline ends. CDR3 length: 15 amino acids. Germline assignment: CDR1 SGDLS and CDR2 YYNGEE. CDR3 residues: CASSWSAATPNVLTF. The CDR3 nucleotides are TGTGCCAGCAGCTGGTCTGCGGCTACGCCGAACGTCCTGACTTTC. Full variable domain (outside the CDR3, taken from reference TRBV9 and TRBJ2-6): DSGVTQTPKHLITATGQRVTLRCSPRSGDLSVYWYQQSLDQGLQFLIQYYNGEERAKGNILERFSAQQFPDLHSELNLSSLELGDSALYFCASSWSAATPNVLTFGAGSRLTVL.

This rearrangement joins TRBV7-2 to TRBJ2-2; 9 nucleotides line up with TRBD2. The germline V gene has CDR1 SGHTA and CDR2 FQGNSA. This CDR3 has 14 residues. Trimming at V came to 3 bases and at J to 6 bases, leaving 2 bases not matched to a gene. DNA for the CDR3: TGTGCCAGCAGCTTCGGGACTAGCTCCGGGGAGCTGTTTTTT. This gives the protein CASSFGTSSGELFF.

This clonotype was detected ten times or more. V and J are TRBV4-3 and TRBJ1-5; 9 nucleotides match TRBD1. The CDR3 loop spans 17 amino acids. The germline V gene encodes CDR1 LGHNA and CDR2 YSLEER. Trimming cost V 0 bases and J 3 bases; bases outside gene matches: 6. CDR3 sequence: CASSQDFTGGYNQPQHF. In nucleotides, the CDR3 is TGCGCCAGCAGCCAAGACTTTACAGGGGGCTACAATCAGCCCCAGCATTTT.

This clonotype was picked up many times. J is TRBJ2-2 and V is TRBV7-2, with a tentative D call TRBD1 (6 bases). Trimming removed 5 bases at V and 4 bases at J, with 11 bases between. The CDR3 extends over 14 amino acids. Germline CDR1 SGHTA, CDR2 FQGNSA. CDR3 in amino acids: CASSLGQSTGELFF. CDR3 nucleotide sequence: TGTGCCAGCAGCCTCGGACAGTCCACCGGGGAGCTGTTTTTT.

This clonotype was counted ten times or more. V is TRBV5-1 and J is TRBJ2-5; D remains ambiguous. This CDR3 region has 14 residues. V lost 4 bases and J lost 5, with 15 bases in between. Per the germline V gene, CDR1 is SGHRS and CDR2 is YFSETQ. The CDR3 bases are TGCGCCAGCAGCGCTGACTCCCCTGACGAGACCCAGTACTTC. The encoded protein is CASSADSPDETQYF.

The count of this clonotype is one. The chain employs TRBV23-1 and TRBJ2-7; either TRBD1 or TRBD2 may fit D (5 bases each). TRBV23-1 is recorded as an ORF, its role being uncertain. The V and J ends lost 7 bases and 1 base respectively, with 17 bases between them. This CDR3 region has 15 residues. CDR3 sequence reads: CASTPGPGVSYEQYF. The CDR3 DNA is TGCGCCAGCACTCCGGGACCTGGGGTTTCCTACGAGCAGTACTTC.

This clonotype has at least ten counts. The chain links TRBV7-2 to TRBJ1-4; no firm D call. The CDR3 length is 16 residues. V lost 7 bases to trimming and J lost 3 bases, with 18 bases between them. Per germline, CDR1 SGHTA and CDR2 FQGNSA. The CDR3 DNA reads as TGTGCCAGCAACCCCCAATGGGCAGTGGCTAATGAAAAACTGTTTTTT. As protein: CASNPQWAVANEKLFF.

This clonotype was seen many times. This chain links TRBV10-3 with TRBJ2-7; maybe TRBD1 (6 bases). The ends were cut back, 2 bases at V and 7 bases at J, with 12 bases in the middle. Germline V gene sequence: CDR1 ENHRY, CDR2 SYGVKD. The CDR3 loop spans 13 amino acids. CDR3 region: CAISEGTLGEQYF. In DNA form, the CDR3 reads TGTGCCATCAGTGAGGGGACACTTGGAGAGCAGTACTTC.

In its sample, this clonotype was seen a few times. The chain links TRBV5-1 to TRBJ2-5; 10 bases are a match to TRBD2. Germline assignment: CDR1 SGHRS and CDR2 YFSETQ. The CDR3 is 16 residues long. With V trimmed by 3 bases and J by 2 bases, 7 bases remained unmatched. CDR3 sequence reads: CASSSLAGVGQETQYF. CDR3 DNA: TGCGCCAGCAGCTCTCTAGCGGGAGTGGGTCAAGAGACCCAGTACTTC.

This clonotype appeared a few times. This chain links TRBV20-1 with TRBJ1-2, with D tentatively TRBD1 (5 bases). The germline V gene encodes CDR1 DFQATT and CDR2 SNEGSKA (reference sequence). V lost 0 bases, J lost 5 bases, and 13 bases lay in between. CDR3 size: 14 residues. CDR3 bases: TGCAGTGCTAGAGATAGGTCAGGGACTTATGGCTACACCTTC. This encodes CSARDRSGTYGYTF.

The genes are TRBV10-3 and TRBJ2-1; no clear D gene. The CDR3 loop spans 12 amino acids. Trimming took 5 bases from V and 7 from J, leaving 9 bases between them. Per the germline V gene, CDR1 is ENHRY and CDR2 is SYGVKD. CDR3 protein: CAISLDGNEQFF. The CDR3 coding sequence is TGTGCCATCAGTCTTGACGGGAATGAGCAGTTCTTC.

The rearrangement links TRBV20-1 to TRBJ2-7, with 12 bases fitting TRBD2. Germline-derived CDR1 and CDR2 are DFQATT and SNEGSKA (reference sequence). This CDR3 comprises 16 residues. J lost 6 bases, V lost 2 bases, and 11 bases had no gene match. Here the CDR3 reads CSARPSGRAVPGEQYF. CDR3 nucleotide sequence: TGCAGTGCTAGACCTAGCGGGAGGGCCGTTCCGGGCGAGCAGTACTTC.

This clonotype was detected many times. The chain is built from TRBV11-1 and TRBJ2-2; the match to TRBD1 covers 7 bases. J lost 5 bases, V lost 4 bases, and 7 bases had no gene match. Germline assignment: CDR1 SGHAT and CDR2 FQDESV (reference sequence). This CDR3 is 15 amino acids long. In nucleotides, the CDR3 is TGTGCCAGCAGCTCGTACAGGGGTGGTACCGGGGAGCTGTTTTTT. This codes for CASSSYRGGTGELFF.

Ten or more counts support this clonotype. The chain combines TRBV29-1 with TRBJ2-7; D is unresolved. V was cut by 3 bases and J by 3 bases, with 6 bases left in between. The germline V gene encodes CDR1 SQVTM and CDR2 ANQGSEA. The CDR3 extends over 11 amino acids. The CDR3 region has the DNA TGCAGCGTTGAGTGGTACTACGAGCAGTACTTC. This sequence encodes CSVEWYYEQYF.

The gene calls are TRBV5-5 and TRBJ2-7; 11 bases line up with TRBD2. This CDR3 is 17 amino acids long. The J segment lost 2 bases and the V segment lost 0 bases, leaving 7 bases of the junction unmatched. CDR1 and CDR2 from the germline V gene are SGHKS and YYEKEE (reference sequence). The CDR3: CASSLVNLAGGAYEQYF. The CDR3 region has the DNA TGTGCCAGCAGCTTGGTCAATCTAGCGGGAGGAGCCTACGAGCAGTACTTC.

This clonotype was observed at least ten times. This chain connects TRBV29-1 to TRBJ2-3; D not resolved. Germline CDR1 reads SQVTM; CDR2 reads ANQGSEA. The CDR3 is 11 residues long. V lost 5 bases, J lost 4 bases, and 7 bases lay in between. The CDR3 spells CSVRTPDTQYF. The DNA for the CDR3 is TGCAGCGTTAGGACGCCAGATACGCAGTATTTT.

This clonotype was found many times. The chain links TRBV4-3 to TRBJ2-7, with 12 bases that match TRBD1. From germline, CDR1 is LGHNA and CDR2 YSLEER. The CDR3 totals 16 residues. Losses at the gene ends were 1 base for V and 6 bases for J; bases not matched to a gene: 7. The CDR3 loop reads CASSQVSGTGGLEQYF. In DNA, the CDR3 is TGCGCCAGCAGCCAAGTCTCCGGGACAGGGGGCCTCGAGCAGTACTTC.

V usage is TRBV4-2 and J usage is TRBJ2-3, with 7 nucleotides matching TRBD1. V shed 6 bases and J 1 base; nucleotides not matched to a gene: 10. The CDR3 loop spans 16 amino acids. CDR1 is LGHNA, CDR2 YNFKEQ, per germline. The CDR3 sequence: CASRDSGGTRTDTQYF. The CDR3 DNA reads as TGTGCCAGCAGGGATTCAGGGGGAACACGCACAGATACGCAGTATTTT.

Worth noting for this clonotype: A much bigger clone sits one base away, suggesting this may be a read error. The V gene is TRBV13, the J gene TRBJ2-3; D ambiguous. CDR1 PRHDT and CDR2 FYEKMQ come from the germline V gene (reference sequence). V dropped 9 bases and J dropped 14 bases, with 24 bases sitting between them. CDR3 length: 13 residues. The chain's CDR3 is CARSPRPLTGWYF. CDR3 sequence (DNA): TGTGCCAGGAGCCCCAGGCCTCTAACCGGGTGGTATTTT.

There are many counts of this clonotype. The chain employs TRBV20-1 and TRBJ2-4; D may correspond to TRBD1 or TRBD2 (5 bases each). CDR1 and CDR2 (germline): DFQATT, SNEGSKA (reference sequence). The CDR3 runs to 13 residues. V was trimmed by 3 bases and J by 8 bases, leaving 14 bases between them. CDR3 nucleotide sequence: TGCAGTGCTAGCTACGAGGGGCCGGACATTCAGTACTTC. It encodes CSASYEGPDIQYF.

Regarding this clonotype: A much larger clone differs from this one at a single base, so this may be a read error. The chain combines TRBV2 with TRBJ1-5; D possibly corresponds to TRBD1 (6 bases). The germline V gene has CDR1 SNHLY and CDR2 FYNNEI. This CDR3 spans 18 amino acids. This CDR3 reads CTSSLVVGGLGGNQPQHF. The CDR3 DNA sequence: TGTACCAGCAGTTTGGTTGTGGGGGGCCTGGGGGGCAATCAGCCCCAGCATTTT.